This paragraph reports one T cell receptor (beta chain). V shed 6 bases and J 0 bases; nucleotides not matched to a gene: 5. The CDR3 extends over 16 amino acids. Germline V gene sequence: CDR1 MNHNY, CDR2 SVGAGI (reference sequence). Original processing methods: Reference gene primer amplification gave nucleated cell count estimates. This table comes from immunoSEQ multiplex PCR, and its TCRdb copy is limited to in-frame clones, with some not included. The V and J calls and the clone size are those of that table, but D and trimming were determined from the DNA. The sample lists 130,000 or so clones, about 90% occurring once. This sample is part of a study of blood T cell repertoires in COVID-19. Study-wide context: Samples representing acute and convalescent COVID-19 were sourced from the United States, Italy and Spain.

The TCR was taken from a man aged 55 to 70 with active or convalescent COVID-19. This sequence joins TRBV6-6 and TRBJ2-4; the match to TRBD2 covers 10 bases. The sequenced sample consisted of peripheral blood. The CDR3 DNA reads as TGTGCCAGCAGCCCTACTAGCGGGATAGCCAAAAACATTCAGTACTTC. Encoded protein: CASSPTSGIAKNIQYF.